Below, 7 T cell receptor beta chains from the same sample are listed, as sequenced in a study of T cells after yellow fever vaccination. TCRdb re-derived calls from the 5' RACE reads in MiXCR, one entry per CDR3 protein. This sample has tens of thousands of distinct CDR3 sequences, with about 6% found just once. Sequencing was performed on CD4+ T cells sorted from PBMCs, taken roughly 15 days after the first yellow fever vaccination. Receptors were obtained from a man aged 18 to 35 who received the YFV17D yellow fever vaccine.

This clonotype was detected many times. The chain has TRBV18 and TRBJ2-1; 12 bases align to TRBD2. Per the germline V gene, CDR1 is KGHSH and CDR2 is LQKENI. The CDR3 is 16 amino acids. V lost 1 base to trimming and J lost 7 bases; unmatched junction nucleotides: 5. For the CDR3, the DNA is TGTGCCAGCTCACCACTAGGACTAGCGGGGAGGAATGAGCAGTTCTTC. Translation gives CASSPLGLAGRNEQFF.

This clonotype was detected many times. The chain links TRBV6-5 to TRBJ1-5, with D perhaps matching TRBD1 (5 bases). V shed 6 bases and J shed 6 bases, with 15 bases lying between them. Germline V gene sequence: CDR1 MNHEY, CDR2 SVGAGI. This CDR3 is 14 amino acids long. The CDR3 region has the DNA TGTGCCAGCAGAGTCCGGGACGGGGGTCAGCCCCAGCATTTT. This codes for CASRVRDGGQPQHF.

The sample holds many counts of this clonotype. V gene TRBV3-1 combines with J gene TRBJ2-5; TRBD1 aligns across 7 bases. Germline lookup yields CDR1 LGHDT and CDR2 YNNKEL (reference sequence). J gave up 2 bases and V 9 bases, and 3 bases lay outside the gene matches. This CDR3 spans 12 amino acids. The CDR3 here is CARGQIQETQYF. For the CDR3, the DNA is TGTGCCAGGGGACAGATACAAGAGACCCAGTACTTC.

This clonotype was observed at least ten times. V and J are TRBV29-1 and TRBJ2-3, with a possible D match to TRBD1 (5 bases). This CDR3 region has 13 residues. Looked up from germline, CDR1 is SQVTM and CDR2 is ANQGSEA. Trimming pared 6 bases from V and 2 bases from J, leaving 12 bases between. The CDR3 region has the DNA TGCAGCGTGCAGGACATAGACACAGATACGCAGTATTTT. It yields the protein CSVQDIDTDTQYF.

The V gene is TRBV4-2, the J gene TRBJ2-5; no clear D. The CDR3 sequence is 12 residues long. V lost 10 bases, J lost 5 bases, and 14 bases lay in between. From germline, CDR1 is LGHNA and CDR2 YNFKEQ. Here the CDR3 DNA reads TGTGCCATGAGCCCACTACGGGAGACCCAGTACTTC. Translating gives CAMSPLRETQYF.

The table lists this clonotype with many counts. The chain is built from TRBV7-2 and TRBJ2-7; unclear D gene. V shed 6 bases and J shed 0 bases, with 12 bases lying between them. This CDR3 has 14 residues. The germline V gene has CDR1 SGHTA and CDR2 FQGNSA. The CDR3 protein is CASSAHSISYEQYV. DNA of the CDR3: TGTGCCAGCAGTGCCCACAGCATCTCCTACGAGCAGTACGTC.

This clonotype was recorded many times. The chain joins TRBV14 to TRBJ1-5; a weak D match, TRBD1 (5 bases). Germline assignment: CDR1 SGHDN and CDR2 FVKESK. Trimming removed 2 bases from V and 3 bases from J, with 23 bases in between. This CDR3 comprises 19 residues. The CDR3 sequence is CASSQKGAIATYTNQPQHF. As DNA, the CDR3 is TGTGCCAGCAGCCAAAAAGGGGCCATAGCCACCTATACCAATCAGCCCCAGCATTTT.